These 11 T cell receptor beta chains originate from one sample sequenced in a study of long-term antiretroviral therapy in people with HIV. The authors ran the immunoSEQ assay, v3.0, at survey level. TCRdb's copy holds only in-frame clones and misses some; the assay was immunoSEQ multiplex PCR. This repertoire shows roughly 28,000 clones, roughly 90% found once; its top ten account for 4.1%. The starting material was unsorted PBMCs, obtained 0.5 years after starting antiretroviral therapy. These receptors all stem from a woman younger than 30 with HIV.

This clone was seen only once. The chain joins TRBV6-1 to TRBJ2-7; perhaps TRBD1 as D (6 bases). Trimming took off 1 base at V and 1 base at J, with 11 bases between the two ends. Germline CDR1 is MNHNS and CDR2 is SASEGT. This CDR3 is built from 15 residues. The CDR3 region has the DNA TGTGCCAGCAGTGAAGGGACAGCCATTTCCTACGAGCAGTACTTC. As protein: CASSEGTAISYEQYF.

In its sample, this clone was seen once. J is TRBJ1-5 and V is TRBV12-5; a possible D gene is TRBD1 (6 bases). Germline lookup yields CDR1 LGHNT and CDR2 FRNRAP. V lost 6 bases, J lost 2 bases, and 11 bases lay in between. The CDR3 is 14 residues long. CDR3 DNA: TGTGCTAGTGGACCAGGGGAGGGCAATCAGCCCCAGCATTTT. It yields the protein CASGPGEGNQPQHF.

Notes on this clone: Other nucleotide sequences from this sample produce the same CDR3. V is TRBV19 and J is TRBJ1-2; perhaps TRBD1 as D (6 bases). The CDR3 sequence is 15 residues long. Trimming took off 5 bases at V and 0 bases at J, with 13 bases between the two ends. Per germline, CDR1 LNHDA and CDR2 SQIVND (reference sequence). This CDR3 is CASSPGGRPNYGYTF. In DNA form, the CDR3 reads TGTGCCAGTAGTCCCGGGGGCCGTCCTAACTATGGCTACACCTTC.

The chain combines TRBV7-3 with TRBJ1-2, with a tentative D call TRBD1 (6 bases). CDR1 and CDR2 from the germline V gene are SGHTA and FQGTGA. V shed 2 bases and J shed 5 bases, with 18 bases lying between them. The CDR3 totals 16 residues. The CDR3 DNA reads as TGTGCCAGCAGCTTAGGGGGCGTCCGGGGGGGTTATGGCTACACCTTC. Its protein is CASSLGGVRGGYGYTF.

The CDR3 region is CASSFTEWGTEAFF. The CDR3 DNA follows: TGCGCCAGCAGCTTTACCGAATGGGGCACTGAAGCTTTCTTT. V and J are TRBV5-1 and TRBJ1-1; D is ambiguous. Germline V gives CDR1 SGHRS, CDR2 YFSETQ. The CDR3 contains 14 residues. Trimming cost V 2 bases and J 4 bases, with 12 bases left between them.

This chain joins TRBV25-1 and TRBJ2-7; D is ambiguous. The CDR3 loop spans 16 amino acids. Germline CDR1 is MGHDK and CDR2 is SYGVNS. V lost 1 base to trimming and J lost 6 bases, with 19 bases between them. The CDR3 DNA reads TGTGCCAGCAGTGAATTTCCCGACGGGCCGTCAGCCGAGCAGTACTTC. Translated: CASSEFPDGPSAEQYF.

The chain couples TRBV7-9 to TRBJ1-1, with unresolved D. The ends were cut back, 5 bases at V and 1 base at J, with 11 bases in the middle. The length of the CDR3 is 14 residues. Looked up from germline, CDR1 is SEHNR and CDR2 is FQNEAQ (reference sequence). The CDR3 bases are TGTGCCAGCAGCCTCGCAACAAGGAACACTGAAGCTTTCTTT. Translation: CASSLATRNTEAFF.

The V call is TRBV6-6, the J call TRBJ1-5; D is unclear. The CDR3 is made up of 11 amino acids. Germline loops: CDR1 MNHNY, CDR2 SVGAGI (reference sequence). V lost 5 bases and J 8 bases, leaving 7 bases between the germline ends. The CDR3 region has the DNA TGTGCCAGCAGTGCGGAAGAGCCCCAGCATTTT. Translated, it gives CASSAEEPQHF.

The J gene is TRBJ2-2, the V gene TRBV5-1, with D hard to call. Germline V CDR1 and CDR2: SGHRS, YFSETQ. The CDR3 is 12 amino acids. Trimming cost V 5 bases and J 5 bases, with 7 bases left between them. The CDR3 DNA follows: TGCGCCAGCAGTCCCGCGACCGGGGAGCTGTTTTTT. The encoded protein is CASSPATGELFF.

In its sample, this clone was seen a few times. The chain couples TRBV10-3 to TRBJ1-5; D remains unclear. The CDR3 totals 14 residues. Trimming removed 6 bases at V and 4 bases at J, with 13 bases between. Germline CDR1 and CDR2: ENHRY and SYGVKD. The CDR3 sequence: CAISPGSGNQPQHF. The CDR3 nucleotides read TGTGCCATCAGCCCCGGGAGCGGGAATCAGCCCCAGCATTTT.

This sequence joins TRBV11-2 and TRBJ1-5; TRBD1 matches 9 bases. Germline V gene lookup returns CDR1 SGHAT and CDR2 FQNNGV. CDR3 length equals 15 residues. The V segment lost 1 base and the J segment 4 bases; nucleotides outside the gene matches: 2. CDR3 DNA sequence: TGTGCCAGCAGCTTAGGGGACAGGGAGAATCAGCCCCAGCATTTT. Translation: CASSLGDRENQPQHF.